Sequencing of this TCR beta chain was carried out in a study of technical replicates of blood from a few donors. The CDR3 consists of 14 residues. Germline CDR1 and CDR2: MGHDK and SYGVNS. Trimming took off 0 bases at V and 4 bases at J, with 6 bases between the two ends. Libraries were prepared by immunoSEQ multiplex PCR; TCRdb keeps only in-frame clonotypes and omits some of them. This repertoire shows around 75,000 clones, 75% to 95% found once; its top ten account for roughly 0.27%. V gene TRBV25-1 combines with J gene TRBJ2-2; D unclear. This TCR derives from a human donor in good health. Specimen: T cells isolated from PBMCs. The CDR3 DNA reads TGTGCCAGCAGTGAATACTGGGCCACCGGGGAGCTGTTTTTT. Translating gives CASSEYWATGELFF.